This T cell receptor beta chain came from a study of PD-1 blockade in classical Hodgkin lymphoma. Relapse after autologous stem cell transplantation occurred in every patient, and brentuximab vedotin exposure varied. Method: immunoSEQ multiplex PCR; TCRdb's copy keeps in-frame clones and lacks some. Of tens of thousands of clones listed, about 71% are singletons. V was clipped by 4 bases and J by 4 bases; unmatched bases: 12. The germline CDR1 and CDR2 sequences are SGHRS and YFSETQ. The CDR3 sequence is 17 residues long. This TCR was recovered from a human donor with classical Hodgkin lymphoma. The chain links TRBV5-1 to TRBJ2-5; 11 bases match TRBD2. The material sequenced was peripheral blood mononuclear cells (PBMCs), taken at baseline. CDR3 in amino acids: CASSQGLAVQGVETQYF. CDR3 DNA: TGCGCCAGCAGCCAGGGACTAGCGGTTCAAGGGGTAGAGACCCAGTACTTC. Looking up the rest from reference TRBV5-1 and TRBJ2-5 gives the full variable domain: KAGVTQTPRYLIKTRGQQVTLSCSPISGHRSVSWYQQTPGQGLQFLFEYFSETQRNKGNFPGRFSGRQFSNSRSEMNVSTLELGDSALYLCASSQGLAVQGVETQYFGPGTRLLVL.